The 19 T cell receptor beta chains presented below share a single source sample, sequenced in a study of shared clonotypes between healthy human individuals. Profiled with immunoSEQ multiplex PCR; TCRdb holds only in-frame clones, not every one. Among fewer than 400,000 clones listed, around 72% were seen once. What was sequenced was memory CD4+ T cells sorted from blood. Indicated subset: CD45RA-negative fraction. Receptors originate from a man younger than 40 in good health.

The chain uses TRBV4-2 and TRBJ2-1, with 8 bases aligning to TRBD2. The length of the CDR3 is 17 residues. The V gene's germline CDR1 is LGHNA and CDR2 YNFKEQ. V lost 0 bases, J lost 3 bases, and 7 bases stayed unmatched. The CDR3 reads CASSQDPSGRFYNEQFF. The CDR3 nucleotides read TGTGCCAGCAGCCAAGATCCCAGCGGGAGATTCTACAATGAGCAGTTCTTC.

This clone was observed a single time. The chain recombines TRBV5-1 with TRBJ1-1; D uncertain. CDR1 is SGHRS, CDR2 YFSETQ, per germline. The CDR3 totals 15 residues. V gave up 6 bases and J gave up 5 bases, with 20 bases separating them. This CDR3 is CASTRSLGLRTEAFF. The CDR3 DNA follows: TGCGCCAGCACCCGCTCGTTGGGCCTACGTACTGAAGCTTTCTTT.

The chain carries TRBV14 and TRBJ2-7; 9 nucleotides match TRBD1. The V gene end was trimmed by 6 bases and the J gene end by 3 bases; junction bases not matched to a gene: 9. Germline V lookup: CDR1 SGHDN, CDR2 FVKESK. The CDR3 is 15 residues long. CDR3 protein: CASSYGQGQDYEQYF. CDR3 DNA sequence: TGTGCCAGCAGTTACGGACAGGGGCAGGACTACGAGCAGTACTTC.

V is TRBV5-1 and J is TRBJ2-2, with TRBD1 identical over 8 bases. The CDR3 consists of 16 residues. The V gene end was trimmed by 3 bases and the J gene end by 6 bases; junction bases not matched to a gene: 10. CDR1 and CDR2 (germline): SGHRS, YFSETQ. CDR3 protein: CASSSQGGGTAGELFF. CDR3 DNA: TGCGCCAGCAGCTCACAGGGGGGAGGAACTGCCGGGGAGCTGTTTTTT.

The chain employs TRBV15 and TRBJ2-1, with D perhaps matching TRBD2 (6 bases). This CDR3 is 16 amino acids long. Trimming took 0 bases from V and 8 from J, leaving 17 bases between them. Germline CDR1 and CDR2: LNHNV and YYDKDF (reference sequence). The CDR3 DNA reads as TGTGCCACCAGCAGAGATCGAACTAGCAGGCTCGATGAGCAGTTCTTC. Translation gives CATSRDRTSRLDEQFF.

The chain links TRBV7-7 to TRBJ2-2; no definite D call. Trimming shortened V by 2 bases and J by 0 bases, and 4 bases separated the two germline ends. Germline V gene data show CDR1 as SSHAT and CDR2 as FNYEAQ (reference sequence). The CDR3 covers 14 residues. CDR3 in DNA: TGTGCCAGCAGCTTATATACGAACACCGGGGAGCTGTTTTTT. This gives the protein CASSLYTNTGELFF.

This clone came up a few times. The chain is built from TRBV2 and TRBJ2-4; D remains unclear. Germline lookup yields CDR1 SNHLY and CDR2 FYNNEI. This CDR3 spans 10 amino acids. Trimming cost V 6 bases and J 8 bases, with 5 bases left between them. The DNA of the CDR3 is TGTGCCAGCAGGGTGGACATTCAGTACTTC. Its translation: CASRVDIQYF.

The chain carries TRBV5-1 and TRBJ1-4; D gene uncertain. V shed 1 base and J shed 6 bases, with 19 bases lying between them. CDR3 length equals 17 residues. In germline, CDR1 is SGHRS, CDR2 YFSETQ. The CDR3 is CASSLLRIVVRDEKLFF. The DNA for the CDR3 is TGCGCCAGCAGCTTGTTAAGGATTGTGGTTCGAGATGAAAAACTGTTTTTT. Supplemented by reference TRBV5-1 and TRBJ1-4, the full variable domain reads KAGVTQTPRYLIKTRGQQVTLSCSPISGHRSVSWYQQTPGQGLQFLFEYFSETQRNKGNFPGRFSGRQFSNSRSEMNVSTLELGDSALYLCASSLLRIVVRDEKLFFGSGTQLSVL.

The chain uses TRBV11-2 and TRBJ2-2; no firm D call. Trimming removed 7 bases from V and 2 bases from J, with 11 bases in between. The CDR3 runs to 14 residues. Looked up from germline, CDR1 is SGHAT and CDR2 is FQNNGV. CDR3 in amino acids: CASTEWLNTGELFF. The CDR3 DNA reads TGTGCCAGCACCGAGTGGCTCAACACCGGGGAGCTGTTTTTT.

The J gene is TRBJ2-7, the V gene TRBV6-5; D could derive from TRBD1 or TRBD2 (5 bases each). The germline V gene has CDR1 MNHEY and CDR2 SVGAGI. The CDR3 runs to 15 residues. Trimming removed 0 bases from V and 0 bases from J, with 9 bases in between. The CDR3 sequence is CASSYSAGSSYEQYF. Here the CDR3 DNA reads TGTGCCAGCAGTTACTCGGCAGGGAGCTCCTACGAGCAGTACTTC.

This clone showed up just a few times. The rearrangement joins TRBV2 to TRBJ2-3; D is possibly TRBD1 (5 bases). The germline V gene encodes CDR1 SNHLY and CDR2 FYNNEI. V was shortened by 8 bases and J by 11 bases, with 11 bases between the two germline ends. The CDR3 consists of 10 residues. CDR3 sequence reads: CASEQGRQYF. The CDR3, as DNA: TGTGCCAGCGAGCAGGGAAGGCAGTATTTT. Filled out from reference TRBV2 and TRBJ2-3, the complete variable domain reads EPEVTQTPSHQVTQMGQEVILRCVPISNHLYFYWYRQILGQKVEFLVSFYNNEISEKSEIFDDQFSVERPDGSNFTLKIRSTKLEDSAMYFCASEQGRQYFGPGTRLTVL.

The gene calls are TRBV4-3 and TRBJ2-2; 8 bases fit TRBD2. CDR3 length equals 16 residues. Trimming removed 0 bases from V and 3 bases from J; junction bases left unmatched: 3. Germline lookup yields CDR1 LGHNA and CDR2 YSLEER. CDR3 residues: CASSQDPAGDTGELFF. The CDR3 DNA reads TGCGCCAGCAGCCAAGATCCAGCGGGGGACACCGGGGAGCTGTTTTTT.

This chain uses TRBV18 with TRBJ2-7; 11 bases agree with TRBD1. V dropped 6 bases and J dropped 7; count of bases not matched to a gene: 5. The CDR3 totals 13 residues. Per germline, CDR1 KGHSH and CDR2 LQKENI. CDR3 bases: TGTGCCAGCTCGCTGGGACAGGGGGAAGAGCAGTACTTC. It translates to CASSLGQGEEQYF.

This clone was counted between two and nine times. The chain recombines TRBV2 with TRBJ2-5; D possibly corresponds to TRBD1 (5 bases). The V gene lost 7 bases and the J gene lost 0 bases, with 6 bases spanning the gap. This CDR3 has 12 amino acids. Germline CDR1 is SNHLY and CDR2 is FYNNEI. As DNA, the CDR3 is TGTGCCAGCATGGACAACCAAGAGACCCAGTACTTC. Its protein product is CASMDNQETQYF.

The genes are TRBV5-1 and TRBJ1-1; the D gene is possibly TRBD1 (5 bases). CDR3 size: 14 residues. From germline, CDR1 is SGHRS and CDR2 YFSETQ. V lost 3 bases and J 5 bases, leaving 14 bases between the germline ends. This chain's CDR3 is CASSSWGRETEAFF. Written as DNA, the CDR3 is TGCGCCAGCAGCTCCTGGGGCAGGGAAACTGAAGCTTTCTTT.

The genes are TRBV28 and TRBJ1-2; no clear D. CDR3 length: 13 residues. Trimming stripped 6 bases from V and 2 bases from J, with 10 bases between. The germline CDR1 and CDR2 sequences are MDHEN and SYDVKM. The chain's CDR3 is CASSLTGNYGYTF. As DNA, the CDR3 is TGTGCCAGCAGCCTGACTGGCAACTATGGCTACACCTTC.

The rearrangement links TRBV28 to TRBJ2-3; 13 bases agree with TRBD2. Germline V gene lookup returns CDR1 MDHEN and CDR2 SYDVKM. V dropped 8 bases and J dropped 0; count of bases not matched to a gene: 8. The CDR3 contains 17 residues. CDR3 loop: CASASTSGRASTDTQYF. In DNA, the CDR3 is TGTGCCAGCGCTTCTACTAGCGGGAGGGCTAGCACAGATACGCAGTATTTT.

V is TRBV29-1 and J is TRBJ1-1; D not resolved. Trimming took 8 bases from V and 0 from J, leaving 13 bases between them. Germline loops: CDR1 SQVTM, CDR2 ANQGSEA. The CDR3 is 13 amino acids. CDR3 in amino acids: CSFRSTMNTEAFF. As DNA, the CDR3 is TGCAGCTTCAGATCCACCATGAACACTGAAGCTTTCTTT.

This clone occurred a few times. The chain joins TRBV2 to TRBJ1-4; 7 bases fit TRBD1. Germline-derived CDR1 and CDR2 are SNHLY and FYNNEI. CDR3 length equals 15 residues. Trimming cost V 7 bases and J 4 bases; bases outside gene matches: 9. The chain's CDR3 is CASNDLRQGNEKLFF. The CDR3 nucleotides read TGTGCCAGCAATGACCTAAGACAGGGTAATGAAAAACTGTTTTTT.